This section outlines one TCR beta chain sequence together with its context. The antigen remains undetermined. Germline V gene sequence: CDR1 MNHEY, CDR2 SMNVEV (reference sequence). The CDR3 spans 13 residues. V lost 3 bases and J lost 6, with 12 bases in between. These data originate in a study of shared clonotypes between healthy human individuals. The study's findings and limits: Having only a few donors restricted how much genetic and exposure-history diversity was captured.

Genomic DNA, for the unsorted samples, came from about 90 million PBMCs. The unsorted PBMC replicate PCRs were performed with 300 to 350 ng DNA, around 29,000 T cell genomes. Only in-frame clones appear in the TCRdb table, and some are missing; sequencing was by immunoSEQ multiplex PCR. The table lists around 500,000 clones, less than 80% of them singletons. The gene calls are TRBV27 and TRBJ2-7; D is unclear. The sample comprised PBMCs. The receptor comes from a woman aged 35 to 49 in good health. Some clones in this sample may be carry-over from other donors' samples. The CDR3 loop is CASSFYGAGEQYF. CDR3 nucleotides: TGTGCCAGCAGTTTCTACGGCGCAGGCGAGCAGTACTTC.